The rows below give T cell receptor beta chains drawn from one sample of a study of cytomegalovirus exposure and HLA in healthy donors. Data came from immunoSEQ multiplex PCR; TCRdb stores just in-frame clones and leaves some out. Of tens of thousands of clones listed, roughly four fifths are singletons. The sequenced sample was PBMCs. Source of these receptors: a male donor in good health and CMV-seropositive. Both conserved end residues are part of each CDR3. Each record gives: V gene, J gene, clone size, D gene, CDR3 protein, CDR3 DNA. The D gene is left open where the match is weak. Clone size is given for some rows only: seen once, a few or many times, or a class if the clone is expanded.

V gene: TRBV27; J gene: TRBJ2-7; clone size: .; D gene: TRBD2; CDR3 protein: CASSPSGRGTYEQYF; CDR3 DNA: TGTGCCAGCAGCCCTAGCGGGAGAGGGACCTACGAGCAGTACTTC
V gene: TRBV6-1; J gene: TRBJ1-6; clone size: .; D gene: .; CDR3 protein: CASSLRGSYNSPLHF; CDR3 DNA: TGTGCCAGCAGTTTAAGGGGGTCCTATAATTCACCCCTCCACTTT
V gene: TRBV7-9; J gene: TRBJ2-3; clone size: .; D gene: TRBD2; CDR3 protein: CASSLPGLADTDTQYF; CDR3 DNA: TGTGCCAGCAGCTTACCGGGACTAGCGGACACAGATACGCAGTATTTT
V gene: TRBV6-6; J gene: TRBJ2-7; clone size: .; D gene: .; CDR3 protein: CASSHTGTYYEQYF; CDR3 DNA: TGTGCCAGCAGTCATACCGGGACTTATTACGAGCAGTACTTC
V gene: TRBV2; J gene: TRBJ2-1; clone size: medium-sized; D gene: TRBD2; CDR3 protein: CASSVFGGGYNEQFF; CDR3 DNA: TGTGCCAGCAGTGTTTTTGGGGGGGGATACAATGAGCAGTTCTTC
V gene: TRBV7-9; J gene: TRBJ2-1; clone size: .; D gene: .; CDR3 protein: CASSVMTGGSYNEQFF; CDR3 DNA: TGTGCCAGCAGCGTAATGACCGGGGGCTCCTACAATGAGCAGTTCTTC
V gene: TRBV6-4; J gene: TRBJ2-1; clone size: .; D gene: .; CDR3 protein: CASSDGGGEGRNEQFF; CDR3 DNA: TGTGCCAGCAGTGACGGGGGGGGCGAAGGAAGGAATGAGCAGTTCTTC
V gene: TRBV28; J gene: TRBJ1-2; clone size: .; D gene: .; CDR3 protein: CASSFPGYDGYTF; CDR3 DNA: TGTGCCAGCAGTTTCCCCGGGTACGACGGCTACACCTTC
V gene: TRBV9; J gene: TRBJ1-3; clone size: .; D gene: .; CDR3 protein: CASSQARNTIYF; CDR3 DNA: TGTGCCAGCAGCCAAGCCCGAAACACCATATATTTT
V gene: TRBV2; J gene: TRBJ2-5; clone size: .; D gene: .; CDR3 protein: CASSVQGGETQYF; CDR3 DNA: TGTGCCAGCAGTGTTCAGGGTGGCGAGACCCAGTACTTC
V gene: TRBV19; J gene: TRBJ1-6; clone size: .; D gene: .; CDR3 protein: CASSTRVRSSYNSPLHF; CDR3 DNA: TGTGCCAGTAGTACCCGTGTGAGGAGCTCCTATAATTCACCCCTCCACTTT
V gene: TRBV19; J gene: TRBJ2-7; clone size: .; D gene: .; CDR3 protein: CASSGGPNSYEQYF; CDR3 DNA: TGTGCCAGTAGCGGGGGGCCGAACTCCTACGAGCAGTACTTC
V gene: TRBV7-9; J gene: TRBJ2-1; clone size: .; D gene: TRBD2; CDR3 protein: CASSLVGGRAGNEQFF; CDR3 DNA: TGTGCCAGCAGCTTAGTCGGCGGGAGGGCCGGCAATGAGCAGTTCTTC
V gene: TRBV4-3; J gene: TRBJ2-2; clone size: .; D gene: TRBD2; CDR3 protein: CASSPRLAGEPTGELFF; CDR3 DNA: TGCGCCAGCAGCCCCCGACTAGCGGGGGAGCCCACCGGGGAGCTGTTTTTT
V gene: TRBV19; J gene: TRBJ2-6; clone size: .; D gene: TRBD2; CDR3 protein: CASKETSGTPSGANVLTF; CDR3 DNA: TGTGCCAGTAAGGAGACTAGCGGGACCCCCTCTGGGGCCAACGTCCTGACTTTC
V gene: TRBV18; J gene: TRBJ1-1; clone size: .; D gene: .; CDR3 protein: CASSPERTEAFF; CDR3 DNA: TGTGCCAGCTCACCAGAGAGAACTGAAGCTTTCTTT
V gene: TRBV4-1; J gene: TRBJ2-1; clone size: .; D gene: .; CDR3 protein: CASSRPQGSEQFF; CDR3 DNA: TGCGCCAGCAGCCGACCCCAGGGAAGTGAGCAGTTCTTC
V gene: TRBV5-5; J gene: TRBJ2-3; clone size: once; D gene: TRBD2; CDR3 protein: CASLAGGNTDTQYF; CDR3 DNA: TGTGCCAGCTTAGCGGGGGGGAACACAGATACGCAGTATTTT
V gene: TRBV29-1; J gene: TRBJ2-7; clone size: .; D gene: TRBD1; CDR3 protein: CSVAGTGNSYEQYF; CDR3 DNA: TGCAGCGTTGCAGGGACAGGCAATTCCTACGAGCAGTACTTC
V gene: TRBV7-9; J gene: TRBJ2-5; clone size: .; D gene: TRBD2; CDR3 protein: CASSLAFSGGETQYF; CDR3 DNA: TGTGCCAGCAGCTTAGCGTTCTCGGGAGGAGAGACCCAGTACTTC
V gene: TRBV7-6; J gene: TRBJ1-2; clone size: few; D gene: TRBD1; CDR3 protein: CASTPGGTIPYGYTF; CDR3 DNA: TGTGCCAGCACCCCAGGGGGGACCATCCCCTATGGCTACACCTTC
V gene: TRBV7-9; J gene: TRBJ1-5; clone size: .; D gene: TRBD1; CDR3 protein: CSSSLEWAGTDNQPQHF; CDR3 DNA: TGTTCCAGCAGCTTAGAATGGGCAGGGACAGATAATCAGCCCCAGCATTTT
V gene: TRBV5-4; J gene: TRBJ2-6; clone size: .; D gene: .; CDR3 protein: CASRRDGANVLTF; CDR3 DNA: TGTGCCAGCAGGCGTGATGGGGCCAACGTCCTGACTTTC
V gene: TRBV9; J gene: TRBJ1-1; clone size: .; D gene: .; CDR3 protein: CASSVYGVNTEAFF; CDR3 DNA: TGTGCCAGTAGCGTGTACGGGGTGAACACTGAAGCTTTCTTT
V gene: TRBV2; J gene: TRBJ2-1; clone size: .; D gene: TRBD2; CDR3 protein: CASSDEVGLAGYEQFF; CDR3 DNA: TGTGCCAGCAGTGATGAAGTGGGACTAGCGGGATATGAGCAGTTCTTC
V gene: TRBV6-5; J gene: TRBJ2-7; clone size: .; D gene: .; CDR3 protein: CASRPGHSSYEQYF; CDR3 DNA: TGTGCCAGCAGACCGGGACACAGCTCCTACGAGCAGTACTTC
V gene: TRBV6-5; J gene: TRBJ1-1; clone size: .; D gene: .; CDR3 protein: CASSLRNTEAFF; CDR3 DNA: TGTGCCAGCAGTCTACGGAACACTGAAGCTTTCTTT
V gene: TRBV28; J gene: TRBJ2-7; clone size: .; D gene: .; CDR3 protein: CASSLYTAGNYEQYF; CDR3 DNA: TGTGCCAGCAGTTTATATACGGCGGGGAACTACGAGCAGTACTTC
V gene: TRBV7-2; J gene: TRBJ1-1; clone size: .; D gene: TRBD1; CDR3 protein: CASSLRGQGVVREAFF; CDR3 DNA: TGTGCCAGCAGCCTAAGGGGACAGGGGGTAGTTAGGGAAGCTTTCTTT
V gene: TRBV7-2; J gene: TRBJ2-2; clone size: .; D gene: .; CDR3 protein: CASSSVRASIDTGELFF; CDR3 DNA: TGTGCCAGCAGCTCCGTTCGGGCTAGCATAGACACCGGGGAGCTGTTTTTT
V gene: TRBV19; J gene: TRBJ2-7; clone size: .; D gene: TRBD1; CDR3 protein: CASSVGQGAYEQYF; CDR3 DNA: TGTGCCAGTAGTGTGGGACAGGGGGCCTACGAGCAGTACTTC
V gene: TRBV9; J gene: TRBJ1-2; clone size: .; D gene: TRBD1; CDR3 protein: CASSARGQGGNGYTF; CDR3 DNA: TGTGCCAGCAGCGCGCGAGGACAGGGGGGGAATGGCTACACCTTC
V gene: TRBV5-1; J gene: TRBJ1-6; clone size: .; D gene: TRBD1; CDR3 protein: CASSLGTGPSSPLHF; CDR3 DNA: TGCGCCAGCAGCTTAGGGACAGGCCCATCTTCACCCCTCCACTTT
V gene: TRBV19; J gene: TRBJ2-5; clone size: .; D gene: TRBD1; CDR3 protein: CASNRQGPETQYF; CDR3 DNA: TGTGCCAGTAACCGACAGGGGCCGGAGACCCAGTACTTC
V gene: TRBV6-1; J gene: TRBJ2-1; clone size: .; D gene: .; CDR3 protein: CASSEVAVIGFRQFF; CDR3 DNA: TGTGCCAGCAGTGAAGTGGCGGTTATTGGCTTTAGGCAGTTCTTC
V gene: TRBV19; J gene: TRBJ2-7; clone size: .; D gene: TRBD2; CDR3 protein: CASNPSSGSFYEQYF; CDR3 DNA: TGTGCCAGTAACCCCTCTAGCGGGAGTTTCTACGAGCAGTACTTC
V gene: TRBV7-6; J gene: TRBJ2-7; clone size: .; D gene: TRBD2; CDR3 protein: CASSYTSGDSYEQYF; CDR3 DNA: TGTGCCAGCAGTTATACTAGCGGAGATTCCTACGAGCAGTACTTC
V gene: TRBV9; J gene: TRBJ1-1; clone size: .; D gene: .; CDR3 protein: CASSVGEYSMNTEAFF; CDR3 DNA: TGTGCCAGCAGCGTAGGCGAATACTCGATGAACACTGAAGCTTTCTTT
V gene: TRBV29-1; J gene: TRBJ2-7; clone size: .; D gene: .; CDR3 protein: CSVSPTNHHSYEQYF; CDR3 DNA: TGCAGCGTTTCTCCTACGAACCACCACTCCTACGAGCAGTACTTC
V gene: TRBV4-3; J gene: TRBJ1-2; clone size: .; D gene: TRBD1; CDR3 protein: CASSQDLSTGGHGYTF; CDR3 DNA: TGCGCCAGCAGCCAAGATCTCTCGACAGGGGGCCATGGCTACACCTTC
V gene: TRBV7-9; J gene: TRBJ2-7; clone size: .; D gene: .; CDR3 protein: CSSSLSGYELYF; CDR3 DNA: TGTTCCAGCAGCTTATCAGGGTACGAGCTGTACTTC
V gene: TRBV7-6; J gene: TRBJ2-1; clone size: .; D gene: .; CDR3 protein: CASSYRRQGNEQFF; CDR3 DNA: TGTGCCAGCAGCTATAGGCGTCAGGGCAATGAGCAGTTCTTC
V gene: TRBV7-6; J gene: TRBJ1-5; clone size: .; D gene: TRBD1; CDR3 protein: CASSFDRDQPQHF; CDR3 DNA: TGTGCCAGCAGCTTCGACAGGGATCAGCCCCAGCATTTT
V gene: TRBV2; J gene: TRBJ1-1; clone size: .; D gene: .; CDR3 protein: CASRVLLNTEAFF; CDR3 DNA: TGTGCCAGCAGGGTGCTATTGAACACTGAAGCTTTCTTT
V gene: TRBV9; J gene: TRBJ1-5; clone size: .; D gene: .; CDR3 protein: CASNPPQAAGEFQPQHF; CDR3 DNA: TGTGCCAGCAACCCCCCCCAGGCGGCAGGGGAGTTTCAGCCCCAGCATTTT
V gene: TRBV7-2; J gene: TRBJ2-3; clone size: .; D gene: TRBD2; CDR3 protein: CASSFTGGNTDTQYF; CDR3 DNA: TGTGCCAGCAGCTTCACGGGGGGAAACACAGATACGCAGTATTTT
V gene: TRBV7-3; J gene: TRBJ2-2; clone size: .; D gene: .; CDR3 protein: CASSSSNVGGPSGELFF; CDR3 DNA: TGTGCCAGCAGCTCGAGCAATGTCGGGGGGCCCTCCGGGGAGCTGTTTTTT
V gene: TRBV10-1; J gene: TRBJ2-7; clone size: .; D gene: TRBD1; CDR3 protein: CASSPSSDREYEQYF; CDR3 DNA: TGCGCCAGCAGCCCGAGTTCGGACAGGGAATACGAGCAGTACTTC
V gene: TRBV11-2; J gene: TRBJ2-2; clone size: few; D gene: TRBD2; CDR3 protein: CASSARLAGATGELFF; CDR3 DNA: TGTGCCAGCAGCGCCCGACTAGCGGGAGCCACCGGGGAGCTGTTTTTT
V gene: TRBV6-5; J gene: TRBJ2-7; clone size: .; D gene: TRBD1; CDR3 protein: CASSYSNRGLYEQYF; CDR3 DNA: TGTGCCAGCAGTTACTCGAACAGGGGTCTCTACGAGCAGTACTTC
V gene: TRBV4-1; J gene: TRBJ1-2; clone size: .; D gene: TRBD1; CDR3 protein: CASSPTGDNYYGYTF; CDR3 DNA: TGCGCCAGCAGCCCGACAGGGGACAACTACTATGGCTACACCTTC
V gene: TRBV5-8; J gene: TRBJ1-6; clone size: .; D gene: .; CDR3 protein: CASSFLGLPNSPLHF; CDR3 DNA: TGTGCCAGCAGCTTTTTGGGACTACCGAATTCACCCCTCCACTTT
V gene: TRBV27; J gene: TRBJ2-7; clone size: once; D gene: .; CDR3 protein: CASRNTGFYEQYF; CDR3 DNA: TGTGCCAGCAGGAACACAGGGTTTTACGAGCAGTACTTC
V gene: TRBV10-3; J gene: TRBJ2-3; clone size: .; D gene: TRBD2; CDR3 protein: CAISARGADTQYF; CDR3 DNA: TGTGCCATCAGCGCCCGGGGGGCAGATACGCAGTATTTT
V gene: TRBV28; J gene: TRBJ1-6; clone size: .; D gene: .; CDR3 protein: CASSLRATVKPLHF; CDR3 DNA: TGTGCCAGCAGTTTGAGGGCAACCGTAAAACCCCTCCACTTT
V gene: TRBV7-3; J gene: TRBJ2-2; clone size: .; D gene: TRBD2; CDR3 protein: CASSLIGGSTGELFF; CDR3 DNA: TGTGCCAGCAGCTTAATCGGCGGGAGCACCGGGGAGCTGTTTTTT
V gene: TRBV30; J gene: TRBJ2-2; clone size: .; D gene: TRBD1; CDR3 protein: CAWSRFWTGALNTGELFF; CDR3 DNA: TGTGCCTGGTCTCGCTTTTGGACAGGGGCACTAAACACCGGGGAGCTGTTTTTT
V gene: TRBV7-7; J gene: TRBJ1-1; clone size: few; D gene: .; CDR3 protein: CASSQQQNTEAFF; CDR3 DNA: TGTGCCAGCAGCCAACAACAGAACACTGAAGCTTTCTTT
V gene: TRBV19; J gene: TRBJ2-1; clone size: .; D gene: .; CDR3 protein: CASSQGNYNEQFF; CDR3 DNA: TGTGCCAGTAGCCAGGGGAACTACAATGAGCAGTTCTTC
V gene: TRBV5-4; J gene: TRBJ1-2; clone size: few; D gene: .; CDR3 protein: CASSLNYGYTF; CDR3 DNA: TGTGCCAGCAGTTTAAACTATGGCTACACCTTC